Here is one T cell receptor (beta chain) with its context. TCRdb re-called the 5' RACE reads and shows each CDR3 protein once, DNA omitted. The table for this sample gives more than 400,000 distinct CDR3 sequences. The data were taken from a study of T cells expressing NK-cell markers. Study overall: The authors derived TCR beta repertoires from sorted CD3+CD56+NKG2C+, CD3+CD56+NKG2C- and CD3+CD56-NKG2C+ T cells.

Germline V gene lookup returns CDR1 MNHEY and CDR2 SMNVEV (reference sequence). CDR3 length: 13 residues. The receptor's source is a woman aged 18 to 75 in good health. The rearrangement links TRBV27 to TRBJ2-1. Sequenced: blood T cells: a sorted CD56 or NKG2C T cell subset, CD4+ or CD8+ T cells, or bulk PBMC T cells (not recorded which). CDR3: CASSLQAGNEQFF.